The sample holds a few counts of the clone carrying this T cell receptor beta chain. These data originate in a study of blood T cell repertoires in COVID-19. Only in-frame clones appear in the TCRdb table, and some are missing; sequencing was by immunoSEQ multiplex PCR. Of 250,000 to 350,000 clones in the sample, more than 75% were seen once. Germline V gives CDR1 LNHNV, CDR2 YYDKDF (reference sequence). The CDR3 contains 16 residues. The J segment lost 5 bases and the V segment lost 5 bases, leaving 14 bases of the junction unmatched. The gene calls are TRBV15 and TRBJ2-7; 8 bases agree with TRBD2. The sequenced sample consisted of PBMCs or T cells enriched from blood (not recorded which). The TCR was taken from a man aged 60 to 75 who had recovered from COVID-19. The CDR3 sequence: CATSSPRGGGTDEQYF. In DNA, the CDR3 is TGTGCCACCAGCTCCCCCCGGGGCGGGGGGACCGACGAGCAGTACTTC.